The next 19 T cell receptor beta chains were all read from a single sample in a study of blood T cell repertoires in COVID-19. Sequencing used immunoSEQ multiplex PCR; TCRdb keeps in-frame clones, though not all of them. In the table there are hundreds of thousands of clones, roughly 90% of which are singletons. The sequenced sample was peripheral blood. The receptor source for this set is a woman aged 45 to 65 with active or convalescent COVID-19.

As to this clone: Other DNA sequences in the sample encode the same CDR3. The chain combines TRBV25-1 with TRBJ2-5; a weak D match, TRBD2 (6 bases). The CDR3 spans 15 residues. Germline lookup yields CDR1 MGHDK and CDR2 SYGVNS. V was cut by 1 base and J by 2 bases, with 11 bases left in between. CDR3 residues: CASSESGVPQETQYF. The DNA of the CDR3 is TGTGCCAGCAGTGAATCGGGGGTACCGCAAGAGACCCAGTACTTC.

The chain combines TRBV5-4 with TRBJ2-7; 8 bases are shared with TRBD2. This CDR3 has 15 amino acids. With V trimmed by 4 bases and J by 0 bases, 6 bases remained unmatched. The germline CDR1 and CDR2 sequences are SGHNT and YYREEE (reference sequence). The CDR3 reads CASSPSAGVSYEQYF. The CDR3 DNA is TGTGCCAGCAGCCCCTCAGCGGGAGTCTCCTACGAGCAGTACTTC.

The V call is TRBV10-3, the J call TRBJ2-1, with D maybe TRBD1 (5 bases). Germline loops: CDR1 ENHRY, CDR2 SYGVKD. The CDR3 is made up of 13 amino acids. Trimming removed 2 bases from V and 5 bases from J, with 7 bases in between. The CDR3: CAISEDSDNEQFF. As DNA, the CDR3 is TGTGCCATCAGTGAGGACAGCGACAATGAGCAGTTCTTC.

Here the CDR3 DNA reads TGTGCTAGTGGTTTCGGAGGCGCCGGGGGCACTGAAGCTTTCTTT. This codes for CASGFGGAGGTEAFF. The chain recombines TRBV12-5 with TRBJ1-1; D might be TRBD1 (5 bases). The CDR3 has 15 amino acids. Per the germline V gene, CDR1 is LGHNT and CDR2 is FRNRAP. V dropped 3 bases and J dropped 4 bases, with 15 bases sitting between them.

The rearrangement links TRBV7-8 to TRBJ1-2, with D maybe TRBD1 (6 bases). This CDR3 contains 14 residues. Trimming pared 5 bases from V and 4 bases from J, leaving 14 bases between. The germline gives CDR1 SGHVS, CDR2 FQNEAQ. CDR3 in DNA: TGTGCCAGCAGCCAAGACAGGAACCTCTATGGCTACACCTTC. Residues: CASSQDRNLYGYTF.

The chain has TRBV6-5 and TRBJ1-6, with 7 bases lining up with TRBD1. The CDR3 loop spans 14 amino acids. Per germline, CDR1 MNHEY and CDR2 SVGAGI. The junction had 4 bases not matched to a gene; V was cut back by 6 bases and J by 5 bases. The CDR3 is CASRSGTDNSPLHF. The CDR3 DNA sequence: TGTGCCAGCAGGTCCGGGACAGATAATTCACCCCTCCACTTT.

This rearrangement joins TRBV7-3 to TRBJ2-3, with D unresolved. V was cut by 3 bases and J by 5 bases, with 15 bases left in between. Germline V CDR1 and CDR2: SGHTA, FQGTGA. This CDR3 is built from 15 residues. The CDR3 is CASSLRSDPIDTQYF. The CDR3 DNA sequence: TGTGCCAGCAGCTTGCGGTCCGACCCCATAGATACGCAGTATTTT. Full variable domain (outside the CDR3, taken from reference TRBV7-3 and TRBJ2-3): GAGVSQTPSNKVTEKGKYVELRCDPISGHTALYWYRQSLGQGPEFLIYFQGTGAADDSGLPNDRFFAVRPEGSVSTLKIQRTERGDSAVYLCASSLRSDPIDTQYFGPGTRLTVL.

The gene calls are TRBV7-2 and TRBJ1-3, with D possibly matching TRBD1 (6 bases). This CDR3 contains 15 residues. CDR1 and CDR2 from the germline V gene are SGHTA and FQGNSA. Trimming shortened V by 4 bases and J by 2 bases, and 12 bases separated the two germline ends. The CDR3 sequence: CASSSRGQTGNTIYF. The DNA for the CDR3 is TGTGCCAGCAGCTCCAGAGGACAGACTGGAAACACCATATATTTT.

This clone was seen once. The chain joins TRBV29-1 to TRBJ2-2; a weak D match, TRBD2 (7 bases). This CDR3 spans 17 amino acids. The germline V gene encodes CDR1 SQVTM and CDR2 ANQGSEA. With 7 bases removed from V and 1 base from J, the gap between germline ends came to 22 bases. In nucleotides, the CDR3 is TGCAGCGCTACCAGCAGGGGAGGGATATGGAACACCGGGGAGCTGTTTTTT. This sequence encodes CSATSRGGIWNTGELFF.

This chain connects TRBV15 to TRBJ1-5; 8 nucleotides match TRBD1. CDR3 length: 15 residues. Unmatched junction bases numbered 5, after V lost 1 base and J lost 6 bases. Germline CDR1 reads LNHNV; CDR2 reads YYDKDF (reference sequence). The CDR3 nucleotides are TGTGCCACCAGCAGAGTAATCAGGGGGCTTCAGCCCCAGCATTTT. This codes for CATSRVIRGLQPQHF. Drawing the rest from reference TRBV15 and TRBJ1-5, the complete variable domain is DAMVIQNPRYQVTQFGKPVTLSCSQTLNHNVMYWYQQKSSQAPKLLFHYYDKDFNNEADTPDNFQSRRPNTSFCFLDIRSPGLGDTAMYLCATSRVIRGLQPQHFGDGTRLSIL.

For the CDR3, the DNA is TGTGCCAGCAGCTCCGGGACAGCTAAGGGCTACACCTTC. Amino acid sequence: CASSSGTAKGYTF. This chain connects TRBV7-8 to TRBJ1-2, with TRBD1 matching over 7 bases. The junction had 7 bases not matched to a gene; V was cut back by 4 bases and J by 8 bases. CDR3 length equals 13 residues. Germline lookup yields CDR1 SGHVS and CDR2 FQNEAQ.

This clone was seen only once. The chain carries TRBV3-1 (or the pseudogene TRBV3-2) and TRBJ2-7, with a weak D call TRBD2 (5 bases). Trimming removed 2 bases at V and 6 bases at J, with 20 bases between. Germline V lookup: CDR1 LGHDT, CDR2 YNNKEL (reference sequence). CDR3 length: 16 residues. CDR3 amino acids: CASSQSPSLVVGEQYF. The CDR3, as DNA: TGTGCCAGCAGCCAATCACCTAGCTTGGTTGTCGGCGAGCAGTACTTC.

V is TRBV19 and J is TRBJ2-7; maybe TRBD1 (5 bases). From germline, CDR1 is LNHDA and CDR2 SQIVND (reference sequence). Trimming stripped 0 bases from V and 6 bases from J, with 9 bases between. CDR3 length equals 13 residues. The CDR3 loop is CASSIDRAAEQYF. CDR3 DNA: TGTGCCAGTAGTATAGACAGGGCCGCCGAGCAGTACTTC.

The V and J genes are TRBV5-1 and TRBJ2-2; D is ambiguous. The germline V gene has CDR1 SGHRS and CDR2 YFSETQ. The CDR3 consists of 13 residues. Trimming pared 0 bases from V and 4 bases from J, leaving 4 bases between. The CDR3 nucleotides are TGCGCCAGCAGCTTGGGGGCCACCGGGGAGCTGTTTTTT. Protein sequence: CASSLGATGELFF.

V and J are TRBV16 and TRBJ2-1, with 8 bases lining up with TRBD1. This CDR3 region has 16 residues. Looked up from germline, CDR1 is KGHSY and CDR2 is FQNENV. With 2 bases clipped from V and 4 bases from J, the junction kept 7 bases outside the gene matches. CDR3 DNA: TGTGCCAGCAGCCAACTTCCGGGACAGGCTTACAATGAGCAGTTCTTC. This codes for CASSQLPGQAYNEQFF.

This clone was seen a single time. The chain has TRBV7-9 and TRBJ2-1; possibly TRBD2 for D (6 bases). The CDR3 length is 15 residues. The V end was cut by 2 bases, the J end by 2 bases, with 10 bases between. Germline V gene data show CDR1 as SEHNR and CDR2 as FQNEAQ (reference sequence). CDR3 DNA: TGTGCCAGCAGCTTAATACCGGGGGCCTACAATGAGCAGTTCTTC. Translated, it gives CASSLIPGAYNEQFF.

This clone has just one count. CDR3 nucleotide sequence: TGTGCCAGCAGCGTAGATTCGGGGGTGGACACTGAAGCTTTCTTT. Its translation is CASSVDSGVDTEAFF. The rearrangement uses TRBV9 and TRBJ1-1, with D maybe TRBD1 (5 bases). The V end lost 0 bases, the J end lost 3 bases, and 12 bases lay between the germline ends. The CDR3 consists of 15 residues. Germline CDR1 is SGDLS and CDR2 is YYNGEE.

The chain recombines TRBV19 with TRBJ1-1, with 10 bases aligning to TRBD1. Looked up from germline, CDR1 is LNHDA and CDR2 is SQIVND (reference sequence). V trimming: 6 bases; J trimming: 5 bases; junction bases outside the gene matches: 3. The CDR3 has 13 amino acids. This chain's CDR3 is CASSGTGDTEAFF. The DNA of the CDR3 is TGTGCCAGTAGCGGGACAGGGGATACTGAAGCTTTCTTT.

The chain has TRBV4-3 and TRBJ1-2; tentative D call: TRBD1 (5 bases). Trimming cost V 2 bases and J 2 bases, with 9 bases left between them. The CDR3 has 14 residues. The germline V gene has CDR1 LGHNA and CDR2 YSLEER. The CDR3 is CASSQLTGNYGYTF. CDR3 bases: TGCGCCAGCAGCCAACTCACAGGAAACTATGGCTACACCTTC.